The clone carrying this T cell receptor beta chain has ten or more counts. Each CDR3 protein is one row after TCRdb ran MiXCR on the RT-PCR reads. The sample holds nearly 20,000 distinct CDR3 sequences, around 4.5% seen once. The germline V gene encodes CDR1 SEHNR and CDR2 FQNEAQ (reference sequence). V lost 5 bases to trimming and J lost 12 bases; unmatched junction nucleotides: 19. The CDR3 has 15 amino acids. The data were obtained in a study of patients and donors after allogeneic stem cell transplantation. The sequenced sample was blood, either unsorted or a sorted T cell fraction (not recorded which). The receptor comes from a human donor who was either an allogeneic HSCT recipient or a stem cell or donor lymphocyte infusion donor (not recorded which). It is not recorded whose cells these are; they may come from a transplant donor. The genes are TRBV7-9 and TRBJ2-7; 7 bases are shared with TRBD1. Here the CDR3 reads CASSASPGQNLGWYF. DNA for the CDR3: TGTGCCAGCAGCGCATCCCCGGGACAGAATTTGGGATGGTACTTC.